Below, 2 T cell receptor beta chains from the same sample are listed, as sequenced in a study of CD8 T cells in ankylosing spondylitis. TCRdb ran MiXCR on the 5' RACE reads and lists one entry per CDR3 protein. The sample lists more than 150,000 distinct CDR3 sequences, roughly 13% occurring once. The sequenced sample was blood, either unsorted or a sorted T cell fraction (not recorded which). The receptors stem from a female donor with ankylosing spondylitis or in good health (not recorded which).

J is TRBJ2-1 and V is TRBV7-2, with 12 nucleotides matching TRBD2. In germline, CDR1 is SGHTA, CDR2 FQGNSA. The CDR3 consists of 15 residues. V shed 5 bases, J shed 5 bases, and the junction held 4 bases outside the gene matches. In DNA form, the CDR3 reads TGTGCCAGCAGCAGGACTAGCGGGACCCACAATGAGCAGTTCTTC. Protein: CASSRTSGTHNEQFF.

In this sample, this clonotype turned up many times. The chain recombines TRBV2 with TRBJ1-5; no reliable D call. The ends were cut back, 8 bases at V and 9 bases at J, with 17 bases in the middle. Germline loops: CDR1 SNHLY, CDR2 FYNNEI. CDR3 length: 13 amino acids. The CDR3 sequence: CASSGRAFGPQHF. CDR3 nucleotides: TGTGCCAGCTCGGGCCGGGCTTTTGGGCCCCAGCATTTT.